A selection of T cell receptor beta chains follows, all from one sample in a study of blood T cell repertoires in COVID-19. The repertoire was sequenced with immunoSEQ multiplex PCR; TCRdb's copy has only in-frame clones and lacks some. Seen here are fewer than 200,000 clones, 70% to 85% observed once, and the top ten hold roughly 1.1%. Sequenced: peripheral blood. The receptors originated from a man aged 55 to 70 who had recovered from COVID-19. CDR3s include the opening cysteine and the closing phenylalanine or tryptophan. Fields, in order: CDR3 DNA, CDR3 protein, V gene, D gene, clone size, J gene. A D gene is named only where the DNA matches it firmly. The listing skips clone size in some rows; elsewhere it reads once, few, many or a size class.

DNA: TGTGCCAGCAGCTTGACAGGGGTTAGCAATCAGCCCCAGCATTTT
CDR3: CASSLTGVSNQPQHF
V: TRBV7-2
D: TRBD1
size: .
J: TRBJ1-5

DNA: TGTGCCAGCAGCCAAGTTGCTAGCGGCACAGATACGCAGTATTTT
CDR3: CASSQVASGTDTQYF
V: TRBV3-1/TRBV3-2
D: .
size: .
J: TRBJ2-3

DNA: TGCGCCAGCAGTGGCGGCTTGGGGCTATCTGGGGCCAACGTCCTGACTTTC
CDR3: CASSGGLGLSGANVLTF
V: TRBV10-1
D: .
size: .
J: TRBJ2-6

DNA: TGTGCCAGCGGAATGGACAGGTCTACAAGCTACACCTTC
CDR3: CASGMDRSTSYTF
V: TRBV6-5
D: TRBD1
size: once
J: TRBJ1-2

DNA: TGCGCCAGCAGCTTGGGTCGGGGGACGCACGAGCAGTACTTC
CDR3: CASSLGRGTHEQYF
V: TRBV5-1
D: .
size: .
J: TRBJ2-7

DNA: TGTGCCAGCAGGTCGTACAGACAAGAGACCCAGTACTTC
CDR3: CASRSYRQETQYF
V: TRBV27
D: .
size: .
J: TRBJ2-5

DNA: TGTGCCACCAGCCGCGGGGGGCCAAGCTCCTACAATGAGCAGTTCTTC
CDR3: CATSRGGPSSYNEQFF
V: TRBV15
D: TRBD2
size: .
J: TRBJ2-1

DNA: TGTGCCAGCAGCACCCGACCCACTACCCACGAGCAGTACTTC
CDR3: CASSTRPTTHEQYF
V: TRBV9
D: .
size: .
J: TRBJ2-7

DNA: TGTGCCAGCAGTGATACCAGCGGGGGGGACGAGTATTTT
CDR3: CASSDTSGGDEYF
V: TRBV6-4
D: TRBD2
size: .
J: TRBJ2-3

DNA: TGCAGCGTTGAGGAGGCAGGGCGGGATTTAGGGGGCTACACCTTC
CDR3: CSVEEAGRDLGGYTF
V: TRBV29-1
D: .
size: once
J: TRBJ1-2

DNA: TGCGCCAGCAGCCCCGATTTCGCGGGACCCCCCGCGACGCGCTACACCTTC
CDR3: CASSPDFAGPPATRYTF
V: TRBV5-1
D: .
size: once
J: TRBJ1-2

DNA: TGCGCCAGCAGTTTCGGGACAGGGGGCTATGGCTACACCTTC
CDR3: CASSFGTGGYGYTF
V: TRBV5-1
D: TRBD1
size: .
J: TRBJ1-2

DNA: TGTGCCAGCAGCTGGGACAGGGTTGGGACCCAGTACTTC
CDR3: CASSWDRVGTQYF
V: TRBV5-4
D: TRBD1
size: .
J: TRBJ2-5

DNA: TGTGCCACTAGACAGGGGGCTTATGGAAACACCATATATTTT
CDR3: CATRQGAYGNTIYF
V: TRBV7-9
D: TRBD1
size: .
J: TRBJ1-3

DNA: TGCGCCAGCAGCTTGGCCAGGTCTGGCGAGCAGTACTTC
CDR3: CASSLARSGEQYF
V: TRBV5-1
D: .
size: .
J: TRBJ2-7

DNA: TGTGCCAGTAGTATAAACTCGGGGGGCCGGGGTGAAGCTTTCTTT
CDR3: CASSINSGGRGEAFF
V: TRBV19
D: .
size: once
J: TRBJ1-1

DNA: TGTGCCAGCAGCGGTGGTGGGACAGTTAATTCACCCCTCCACTTT
CDR3: CASSGGGTVNSPLHF
V: TRBV5-4
D: TRBD1
size: .
J: TRBJ1-6

DNA: TGTGCCTGGAGTACAGGCTCTGGAAACACCATATATTTT
CDR3: CAWSTGSGNTIYF
V: TRBV30
D: .
size: few
J: TRBJ1-3

DNA: TGTGCTAGTGGTTTGGTCCGGACAGGGCCGAGCTCCTACGAGCAGTACTTC
CDR3: CASGLVRTGPSSYEQYF
V: TRBV12-5
D: TRBD1
size: .
J: TRBJ2-7

DNA: TGTGCCAGTAGACAGGGGAACGGAGAGACCCAGTACTTC
CDR3: CASRQGNGETQYF
V: TRBV19
D: TRBD1
size: .
J: TRBJ2-5

DNA: TGTGCCAGCAGCCACGGCTGGGACACCCGTTCACCCCTCCACTTT
CDR3: CASSHGWDTRSPLHF
V: TRBV3-1/TRBV3-2
D: .
size: .
J: TRBJ1-6

DNA: TGTGCCAGCAGCTTAGAAGGTCTAGCGGGGGGTGAGCAGTTCTTC
CDR3: CASSLEGLAGGEQFF
V: TRBV11-3
D: TRBD2
size: .
J: TRBJ2-1

DNA: TGTGCCAGCAGCGCCCGACTAGCGGGGGGGCCACATACGCAGTATTTT
CDR3: CASSARLAGGPHTQYF
V: TRBV9
D: TRBD2
size: .
J: TRBJ2-3

DNA: TGTGCCAGCAGTGACGCGTTACCAACCTACGAGCAGTACTTC
CDR3: CASSDALPTYEQYF
V: TRBV2
D: .
size: .
J: TRBJ2-7

DNA: TGTGCCAGCAGCCGTCTTAACTTGGCGAACACCGGGGAGCTGTTTTTT
CDR3: CASSRLNLANTGELFF
V: TRBV9
D: .
size: .
J: TRBJ2-2

DNA: TGTGCCAGCAGTTACTTAACAGGGTCCACCACTGAAGCTTTCTTT
CDR3: CASSYLTGSTTEAFF
V: TRBV6-5
D: .
size: .
J: TRBJ1-1

DNA: TGTGCCAGCAGTGTAATTGGGACAGGGGGTGGCTACACCTTC
CDR3: CASSVIGTGGGYTF
V: TRBV2
D: TRBD1
size: .
J: TRBJ1-2

DNA: TGTGCCAGCAGCCTTTCGACAGGGGGCGATATGGAGACCCAGTACTTC
CDR3: CASSLSTGGDMETQYF
V: TRBV3-1/TRBV3-2
D: TRBD1
size: .
J: TRBJ2-5

DNA: TGTGCCTGGAAGGGACTTCAGGACCAGCCCCAGCATTTT
CDR3: CAWKGLQDQPQHF
V: TRBV30
D: .
size: .
J: TRBJ1-5

DNA: TGTGCCAGCACCACGACAGGGAAGGACTACGAGCAGTACTTC
CDR3: CASTTTGKDYEQYF
V: TRBV3-1/TRBV3-2
D: TRBD1
size: .
J: TRBJ2-7

DNA: TGTGCTAGTGGTTTGAGGACTGGGAAATGGGGCTACACCTTC
CDR3: CASGLRTGKWGYTF
V: TRBV12-5
D: .
size: .
J: TRBJ1-2

DNA: TGCGCCAGCAGCTTGGTGACAGGGGGACTAGGCGAGCAGTACTTC
CDR3: CASSLVTGGLGEQYF
V: TRBV5-1
D: .
size: .
J: TRBJ2-7

DNA: TGTGCCAGCCGCCCGACTAGCCCTAGCACAGATACGCAGTATTTT
CDR3: CASRPTSPSTDTQYF
V: TRBV6-5
D: TRBD2
size: .
J: TRBJ2-3

DNA: TGTGCCATCAGTGACCCTCCGGGACAGGGGAAAGAGACCCAGTACTTC
CDR3: CAISDPPGQGKETQYF
V: TRBV10-3
D: TRBD1
size: .
J: TRBJ2-5

DNA: TGTGCCACCAGCAGAGATGGCAGGGTATGGCAGCCCCAGCATTTT
CDR3: CATSRDGRVWQPQHF
V: TRBV15
D: .
size: few
J: TRBJ1-5

DNA: TGTGCCTGGAACGGGAAACAGACAGGCCACTACACCGGGGAGCTGTTTTTT
CDR3: CAWNGKQTGHYTGELFF
V: TRBV30
D: .
size: once
J: TRBJ2-2

DNA: TGTGCCAGCAGCAAAGGGGACAGGGATGGCTACACCTTC
CDR3: CASSKGDRDGYTF
V: TRBV21-1
D: .
size: few
J: TRBJ1-2

DNA: TGTGCCAGTAGTATATACGGAGACAGGGGGCACGAGCAGTACTTC
CDR3: CASSIYGDRGHEQYF
V: TRBV19
D: TRBD1
size: few
J: TRBJ2-7

DNA: TGCGCCAGCAGCCAAGACACGGACTCCTACGTGGGGGATACGCAGTATTTT
CDR3: CASSQDTDSYVGDTQYF
V: TRBV4-1
D: .
size: .
J: TRBJ2-3

DNA: TGTGCCAGCAGCGCCCAGGCGGGGGAGCAGTACTTC
CDR3: CASSAQAGEQYF
V: TRBV7-8
D: .
size: .
J: TRBJ2-7

DNA: TGTGCCAGCAGCTTAGAGGGGGCAAGGGCCAACGTCCTGACTTTC
CDR3: CASSLEGARANVLTF
V: TRBV11-2
D: .
size: .
J: TRBJ2-6

DNA: TGTGCCAGCGGGGGGGCTGGGCTTTATGGCTACACCTTC
CDR3: CASGGAGLYGYTF
V: TRBV2
D: .
size: few
J: TRBJ1-2

DNA: TGTGCCAGCAGCCCTAGGGAGCGGGAGACCCAGTACTTC
CDR3: CASSPRERETQYF
V: TRBV9
D: .
size: .
J: TRBJ2-5

DNA: TGTGCCAGCAGCCGATTTAGCCAGGGCGTCACCGGGGAGCTGTTTTTT
CDR3: CASSRFSQGVTGELFF
V: TRBV11-3
D: .
size: .
J: TRBJ2-2

DNA: TGCGCCAGCAGCTTGGGTGGCAACTCCTACGAGCAGTACTTC
CDR3: CASSLGGNSYEQYF
V: TRBV5-1
D: .
size: .
J: TRBJ2-7